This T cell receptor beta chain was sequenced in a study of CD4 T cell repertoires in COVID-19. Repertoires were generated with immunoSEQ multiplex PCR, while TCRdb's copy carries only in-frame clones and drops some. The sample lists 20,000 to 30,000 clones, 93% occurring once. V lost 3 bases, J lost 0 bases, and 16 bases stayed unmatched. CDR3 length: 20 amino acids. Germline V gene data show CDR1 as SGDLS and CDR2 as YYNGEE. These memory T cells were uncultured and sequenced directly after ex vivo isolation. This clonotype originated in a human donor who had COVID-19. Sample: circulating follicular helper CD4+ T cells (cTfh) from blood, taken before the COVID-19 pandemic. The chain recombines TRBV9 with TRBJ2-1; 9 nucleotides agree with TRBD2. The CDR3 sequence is CASSAERGASLSSSYNEQFF. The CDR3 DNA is TGTGCCAGCAGCGCGGAGCGGGGGGCCAGCCTTTCTAGCTCCTACAATGAGCAGTTCTTC. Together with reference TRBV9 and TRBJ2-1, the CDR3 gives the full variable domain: DSGVTQTPKHLITATGQRVTLRCSPRSGDLSVYWYQQSLDQGLQFLIQYYNGEERAKGNILERFSAQQFPDLHSELNLSSLELGDSALYFCASSAERGASLSSSYNEQFFGPGTRLTVL.